This TCR beta chain was found in a study of T cell repertoires and HLA-DP antigens. About the research overall: Pre-culture CD4+ samples used roughly 1,200 ng DNA versus approximately 0.2 ug for CD137+CD4+ sorts. Study-wide results and caveats: Naive and memory CD4+ repertoires were not analysed separately.

Trimming removed 4 bases at V and 4 bases at J, with 13 bases between. CDR1 and CDR2 from the germline V gene are SGHVS and FQNEAQ. The length of the CDR3 is 14 residues. Negative selection yielded untouched CD4+ T cells of average approximately 98% purity. For pre-culture CD4+ samples, the target was 150,000 to 250,000 T cell genomes. Here immunoSEQ multiplex PCR was the method, and the copy in TCRdb shows in-frame clones only, minus some. The sample holds roughly 73,000 clones; around four fifths are singletons and the top ten take about 1.4%. As regards this clone: Its antigen remains unknown.

The clonotype comes from a man aged 60-69 years in good health and CMV-seronegative. The sample taken for sequencing was CD4+ T cells from PBMCs. The V call is TRBV7-8, the J call TRBJ1-1; no clear D gene. CDR3 region: CASSWSRRGTEAFF. The CDR3 nucleotides read TGTGCCAGCAGCTGGTCCCGCCGGGGCACTGAAGCTTTCTTT.